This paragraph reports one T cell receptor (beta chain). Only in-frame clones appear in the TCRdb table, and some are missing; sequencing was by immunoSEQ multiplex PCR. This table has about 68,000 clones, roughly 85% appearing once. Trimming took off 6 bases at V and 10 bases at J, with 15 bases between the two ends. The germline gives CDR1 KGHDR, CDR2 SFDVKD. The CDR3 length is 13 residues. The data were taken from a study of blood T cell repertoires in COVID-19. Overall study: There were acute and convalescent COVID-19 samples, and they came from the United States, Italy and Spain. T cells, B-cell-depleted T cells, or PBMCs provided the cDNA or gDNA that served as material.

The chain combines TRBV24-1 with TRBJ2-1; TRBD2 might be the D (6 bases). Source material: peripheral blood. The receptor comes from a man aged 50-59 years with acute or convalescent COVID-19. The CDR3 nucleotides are TGTGCCACCAGTCAAGGGTCTGCGGGAGAGCAGTTCTTC. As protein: CATSQGSAGEQFF.